This T cell receptor beta chain was sequenced during a study of human T cells and chemical hapten exposure. TCRdb independently ran MiXCR on the RACE reads; one entry per CDR3 protein. The table records about 84,000 distinct CDR3 sequences, 10% to 14% of them present only once. The time point here: patch test 3, about 24 weeks after DPC sensitization. This sample's treatment: therapeutic diphenylcyclopropenone sensitization with weekly scalp DPC. The receptor was derived from a woman in her forties or fifties with alopecia areata. Some clones in this sample may be carry-over from other donors' samples. The sequencing here drew on whole blood, taken in connection with sensitization to the hapten diphenylcyclopropenone (DPC).

CDR3 coding DNA: TGTGCCAGCAGCCATCCCCGGCAGGGACCTGGAAACACCATATATTTT. Protein: CASSHPRQGPGNTIYF. The J gene is TRBJ1-3, the V gene TRBV7-6, with D possibly being TRBD1 (5 bases). This CDR3 spans 16 amino acids. V lost 5 bases and J lost 2, with 16 bases in between. Germline V CDR1 and CDR2: SGHVS, FNYEAQ.